The clone carrying this TCR beta chain appeared once. The data belong to a study of blood T cell repertoires in COVID-19. The repertoire was sequenced with immunoSEQ multiplex PCR; TCRdb's copy has only in-frame clones and lacks some. Of some 190,000 clones listed, 70% to 90% are singletons. Germline CDR1 and CDR2: MNHEY and SMNVEV (reference sequence). Trimming stripped 5 bases from V and 8 bases from J, with 16 bases between. The CDR3 is made up of 14 amino acids. The sequence was obtained from a woman in her forties in a cohort exposed to, infected with or recovered from COVID-19 (not recorded which). The chain couples TRBV27 to TRBJ1-3, with D maybe TRBD1 (5 bases). Material: PBMCs or T cells enriched from blood (not recorded which). The CDR3 bases are TGTGCCAGCAGTCCTATCCCCATAGGGGACACCATATATTTT. Amino acid sequence: CASSPIPIGDTIYF.